This entry lists 19 T cell receptor beta chains sequenced from one sample in a study of persistence of HIV-infected CD4 T cells (dated by TCRdb to 2019 to 2021). No cognate antigen is known for these TCRs. The immunoSEQ hsTCRB assay version 4 in survey mode was used to sequence TCRbeta repertoires from genomic DNA. TCRdb re-hosts the immuneACCESS table, in-frame sequences only. Its copies lack some clones; in the studies checked, an unresolved V gene accounts for under half of them, and the cause for the rest is not known. This sample has 25,000 to 35,000 clones in its table, and more than 75% of those were observed once. The top ten clonotypes cover 3.5% to 5.5% of the sample. Per the publication, the treatment or condition label means: suppressive antiretroviral therapy. Lysates of CMV-infected fibroblasts at 10 ug/mL were used to stimulate the cells. Memory CD4+ T cells that did not respond, being CD40L-negative, CD69-negative and CD45RO-high, were sorted as memory populations depleted of antigen-responding cells.

Material: CD4+ T cells sorted from PBMCs after roughly 18-hour stimulation, obtained from a patient who received antiretroviral therapy. Read against the paper, the sample's cell subset or site label means: CD40L-CD69- CD45RO-high memory CD4 T cells not responding to CMV lysate. Source of these receptors: an adult man with HIV who was CMV-seropositive.

The rearrangement joins TRBV18 to TRBJ1-1, with TRBD1 identical over 8 bases. The V segment lost 3 bases and the J segment 4 bases; nucleotides outside the gene matches: 7. The CDR3 is made up of 15 amino acids. Germline assignment: CDR1 KGHSH and CDR2 LQKENI. The CDR3 reads CASSPTTGVGTEAFF. CDR3 nucleotide sequence: TGTGCCAGCTCACCGACGACAGGGGTGGGCACTGAAGCTTTCTTT.

The chain combines TRBV18 with TRBJ1-1, with a possible D match to TRBD1 (6 bases). V was shortened by 6 bases and J by 3 bases, with 17 bases between the two germline ends. The CDR3 loop spans 15 amino acids. In germline, CDR1 is KGHSH, CDR2 LQKENI. As DNA, the CDR3 is TGTGCCAGCTCGCTTACCGGGACACGGGACACTGAAGCTTTCTTT. This encodes CASSLTGTRDTEAFF. Looking up the rest from reference TRBV18 and TRBJ1-1 gives the full variable domain: NAGVMQNPRHLVRRRGQEARLRCSPMKGHSHVYWYRQLPEEGLKFMVYLQKENIIDESGMPKERFSAEFPKEGPSILRIQQVVRGDSAAYFCASSLTGTRDTEAFFGQGTRLTVV.

The J gene is TRBJ2-3, the V gene TRBV7-9; the match to TRBD1 covers 7 bases. Per germline, CDR1 SEHNR and CDR2 FQNEAQ (reference sequence). V was pared by 1 base and J by 2 bases, with 15 bases of the junction left unmatched. The CDR3 consists of 19 residues. The CDR3 sequence is CASSLGPTSDREVTDTQYF. The CDR3 DNA follows: TGTGCCAGCAGCTTAGGGCCAACCTCAGACAGGGAAGTCACAGATACGCAGTATTTT. Based on the CDR3 plus reference TRBV7-9 and TRBJ2-3, the full variable domain is DTGVSQNPRHKITKRGQNVTFRCDPISEHNRLYWYRQTLGQGPEFLTYFQNEAQLEKSRLLSDRFSAERPKGSFSTLEIQRTEQGDSAMYLCASSLGPTSDREVTDTQYFGPGTRLTVL.

J is TRBJ1-5 and V is TRBV7-9; no clear D gene. Germline CDR1 SEHNR, CDR2 FQNEAQ (reference sequence). V shed 4 bases and J shed 3 bases, with 4 bases lying between them. The CDR3 runs to 12 residues. CDR3 DNA: TGTGCCAGCAGCTCACCCAATCAGCCCCAGCATTTT. Translation gives CASSSPNQPQHF.

V is TRBV7-3 and J is TRBJ2-2; 9 bases are shared with TRBD2. The V segment lost 5 bases and the J segment 1 base; nucleotides outside the gene matches: 5. This CDR3 contains 16 residues. Germline V lookup: CDR1 SGHTA, CDR2 FQGTGA. The DNA of the CDR3 is TGTGCCAGCAGCGCAATAGCGGGGGAGAACACCGGGGAGCTGTTTTTT. Translating gives CASSAIAGENTGELFF. Based on the CDR3 plus reference TRBV7-3 and TRBJ2-2, the full variable domain is GAGVSQTPSNKVTEKGKYVELRCDPISGHTALYWYRQSLGQGPEFLIYFQGTGAADDSGLPNDRFFAVRPEGSVSTLKIQRTERGDSAVYLCASSAIAGENTGELFFGEGSRLTVL.

The chain joins TRBV21-1 to TRBJ2-7. TRBV21-1 is labeled a pseudogene. There are 17 residues in the CDR3. CDR3 coding DNA: TGTGCCAGCAGCAAAGGAGTACCGGGCCCGCCGGCCTACGAGCAGTACTTC. Amino acids: CASSKGVPGPPAYEQYF.

J is TRBJ2-2 and V is TRBV28, with D perhaps matching TRBD2 (6 bases). Deletions cut 2 bases from V and 5 bases from J, with 9 bases between. The germline V gene has CDR1 MDHEN and CDR2 SYDVKM. This CDR3 spans 14 amino acids. The CDR3 here is CASSLLGGTGELFF. CDR3 bases: TGTGCCAGCAGTTTACTTGGGGGGACCGGGGAGCTGTTTTTT.

CDR3: CASSLGQGLSGANVLTF. Here the CDR3 DNA reads TGTGCCAGTAGCTTAGGACAGGGACTATCTGGGGCCAACGTCCTGACTTTC. V is TRBV19 and J is TRBJ2-6, with D perhaps matching TRBD1 (8 bases). The V gene's germline CDR1 is LNHDA and CDR2 SQIVND (reference sequence). V lost 6 bases, J lost 1 base, and 16 bases lay in between. The CDR3 has 17 residues.

The chain joins TRBV28 to TRBJ2-1, with D possibly being TRBD2 (5 bases). Germline CDR1 is MDHEN and CDR2 is SYDVKM. V was pared by 7 bases and J by 5 bases, with 15 bases between. The CDR3 covers 14 residues. CDR3 DNA: TGTGCCAGCACGGGAAACTCTCTGCACAATGAGCAGTTCTTC. Its translation is CASTGNSLHNEQFF.

V gene TRBV28 combines with J gene TRBJ2-5; D is uncertain. The V gene lost 5 bases and the J gene lost 5 bases, with 6 bases spanning the gap. This CDR3 contains 11 residues. The germline V gene has CDR1 MDHEN and CDR2 SYDVKM. The CDR3 DNA reads as TGTGCCAGCAGTAACTGGGAGACCCAGTACTTC. Translation: CASSNWETQYF. Full variable domain (rest looked up from reference TRBV28 and TRBJ2-5): DVKVTQSSRYLVKRTGEKVFLECVQDMDHENMFWYRQDPGLGLRLIYFSYDVKMKEKGDIPEGYSVSREKKERFSLILESASTNQTSMYLCASSNWETQYFGPGTRLLVL.

The rearrangement uses TRBV10-1 and TRBJ1-2, with D hard to call. V was cut by 2 bases and J by 8 bases, with 15 bases left in between. The CDR3 contains 14 residues. Germline V CDR1 and CDR2: WNHNN, SYGVQD (reference sequence). CDR3 sequence: CASSEARQESGYTF. CDR3 in DNA: TGCGCCAGCAGTGAGGCCCGCCAGGAATCGGGCTACACCTTC.

The chain employs TRBV5-4 and TRBJ1-6; 7 nucleotides line up with TRBD1. This CDR3 has 16 amino acids. The V segment lost 4 bases and the J segment 4 bases; nucleotides outside the gene matches: 8. CDR1 SGHNT and CDR2 YYREEE come from the germline V gene (reference sequence). CDR3 residues: CASSQNRGQYNSPLHF. The CDR3 DNA is TGTGCCAGCAGCCAAAACCGGGGACAGTATAATTCACCCCTCCACTTT.

V gene TRBV2 combines with J gene TRBJ2-1, with 12 nucleotides matching TRBD2. The CDR3 has 17 residues. With 3 bases clipped from V and 5 bases from J, the junction kept 8 bases outside the gene matches. The germline CDR1 and CDR2 sequences are SNHLY and FYNNEI. The CDR3 DNA is TGTGCCAGCAGTGAGGCTAGCGGGGGGGGTCAGAACAATGAGCAGTTCTTC. As protein: CASSEASGGGQNNEQFF. Based on the CDR3 plus reference TRBV2 and TRBJ2-1, the full variable domain is EPEVTQTPSHQVTQMGQEVILRCVPISNHLYFYWYRQILGQKVEFLVSFYNNEISEKSEIFDDQFSVERPDGSNFTLKIRSTKLEDSAMYFCASSEASGGGQNNEQFFGPGTRLTVL.

The rearrangement links TRBV2 to TRBJ2-7; TRBD1 agrees at 10 bases. The germline CDR1 and CDR2 sequences are SNHLY and FYNNEI. V was clipped by 5 bases and J by 5 bases; unmatched bases: 3. The CDR3 loop spans 13 amino acids. This CDR3 reads CASSRDRGDEQYF. The CDR3 bases are TGTGCCAGCAGTCGGGACAGGGGAGACGAGCAGTACTTC.

This clone was recorded a few times. The V and J genes are TRBV27 and TRBJ2-2; tentative D call: TRBD2 (6 bases). Germline CDR1 and CDR2: MNHEY and SMNVEV (reference sequence). V lost 2 bases and J lost 4, with 11 bases in between. This CDR3 comprises 15 residues. The CDR3 DNA follows: TGTGCCAGCAGTTTAATGGCTAGCGTCACCGGGGAGCTGTTTTTT. Translated: CASSLMASVTGELFF.

The chain combines TRBV5-1 with TRBJ2-3; D gene unclear. CDR1 and CDR2 from the germline V gene are SGHRS and YFSETQ. This CDR3 spans 16 amino acids. Trimming pared 0 bases from V and 5 bases from J, leaving 16 bases between. The CDR3 region has the DNA TGCGCCAGCAGCTTGGCTGTATGGGCCCCACAAGATACGCAGTATTTT. This translates into CASSLAVWAPQDTQYF. Based on the CDR3 plus reference TRBV5-1 and TRBJ2-3, the full variable domain is KAGVTQTPRYLIKTRGQQVTLSCSPISGHRSVSWYQQTPGQGLQFLFEYFSETQRNKGNFPGRFSGRQFSNSRSEMNVSTLELGDSALYLCASSLAVWAPQDTQYFGPGTRLTVL.

This chain links TRBV2 with TRBJ2-7, with D unclear. V was trimmed by 0 bases and J by 2 bases, leaving 5 bases between them. The CDR3 extends over 13 amino acids. Germline-derived CDR1 and CDR2 are SNHLY and FYNNEI. Here the CDR3 DNA reads TGTGCCAGCAGTGAAGCCGCAGCCTACGAGCAGTACTTC. Translation: CASSEAAAYEQYF.

V is TRBV9 and J is TRBJ2-2; D remains unclear. The CDR3 length is 13 residues. Looked up from germline, CDR1 is SGDLS and CDR2 is YYNGEE. With 2 bases removed from V and 5 bases from J, the gap between germline ends came to 7 bases. The CDR3 loop is CASSVVRTGELFF. CDR3 DNA sequence: TGTGCCAGCAGCGTGGTTAGGACCGGGGAGCTGTTTTTT. Full variable domain (missing parts from reference TRBV9 and TRBJ2-2): DSGVTQTPKHLITATGQRVTLRCSPRSGDLSVYWYQQSLDQGLQFLIQYYNGEERAKGNILERFSAQQFPDLHSELNLSSLELGDSALYFCASSVVRTGELFFGEGSRLTVL.

This chain uses TRBV7-6 with TRBJ2-7; D possibly corresponds to TRBD1 (6 bases). Germline V lookup: CDR1 SGHVS, CDR2 FNYEAQ. This CDR3 contains 15 residues. Trimming left V 0 bases short and J 2 bases short, with 11 bases between. The CDR3 sequence: CASSLARGQTYEQYF. CDR3 DNA: TGTGCCAGCAGCTTAGCTCGGGGACAAACCTACGAGCAGTACTTC.